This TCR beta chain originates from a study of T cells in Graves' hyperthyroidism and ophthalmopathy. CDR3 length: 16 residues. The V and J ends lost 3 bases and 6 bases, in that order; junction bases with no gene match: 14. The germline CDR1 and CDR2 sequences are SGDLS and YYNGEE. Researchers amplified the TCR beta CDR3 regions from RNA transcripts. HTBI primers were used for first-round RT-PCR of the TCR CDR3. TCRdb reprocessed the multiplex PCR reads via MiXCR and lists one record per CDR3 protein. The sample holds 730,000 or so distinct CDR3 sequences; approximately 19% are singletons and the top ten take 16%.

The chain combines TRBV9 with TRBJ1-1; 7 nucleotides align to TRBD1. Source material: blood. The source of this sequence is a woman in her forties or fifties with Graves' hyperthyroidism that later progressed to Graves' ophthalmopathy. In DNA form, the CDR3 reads TGTGCCAGCAGCGCACCCCGCGGGCAGGGGGTGCCTGAAGCTTTCTTT. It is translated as CASSAPRGQGVPEAFF.